Shown below are 25 T cell receptor beta chains from a single sample sequenced in a study of T cell repertoires in cytomegalovirus infection. MiXCR, run by TCRdb on the reads, gives a single entry per CDR3 protein. The table lists about 920,000 distinct CDR3 sequences, less than 40% of them singletons. These receptors have no known antigen. The source material was cultured CD8+ T cells from PBMCs, sampled from culture after CMV antigen stimulation. Receptors were obtained from a human donor in good health (CMV status not recorded). Some clones in this sample may be carry-over from other donors' samples.

This clonotype was observed at least ten times. The chain employs TRBV7-6 and TRBJ2-1, with 8 bases lining up with TRBD2. From germline, CDR1 is SGHVS and CDR2 FNYEAQ. The CDR3 is 17 amino acids. V trimming: 2 bases; J trimming: 6 bases; junction bases outside the gene matches: 12. The CDR3 nucleotides read TGTGCCAGCAGCTTAATCCCCTCGCGGGGGGTAGCCAATGAGCAGTTCTTC. This translates into CASSLIPSRGVANEQFF.

This clonotype showed up many times. This sequence joins TRBV20-1 and TRBJ1-5; a weak D match, TRBD1 (5 bases). V was shortened by 6 bases and J by 6 bases, with 12 bases between the two germline ends. Germline V lookup: CDR1 DFQATT, CDR2 SNEGSKA (reference sequence). The CDR3 has 12 amino acids. The CDR3: CSAPGVSQPQHF. The CDR3 DNA reads as TGCAGTGCCCCGGGGGTCTCTCAGCCCCAGCATTTT.

The V and J genes are TRBV19 and TRBJ1-2, with TRBD1 matching 9 bases. The V gene end was trimmed by 6 bases and the J gene end by 4 bases; junction bases not matched to a gene: 6. The CDR3 contains 14 residues. The germline CDR1 and CDR2 sequences are LNHDA and SQIVND (reference sequence). CDR3 protein: CASSQQGAIYGYTF. CDR3 sequence (DNA): TGTGCCAGTAGCCAACAGGGGGCGATCTATGGCTACACCTTC.

The rearrangement links TRBV5-1 to TRBJ1-5; a weak D match, TRBD1 (5 bases). Germline V gene data show CDR1 as SGHRS and CDR2 as YFSETQ. Trimming pared 4 bases from V and 7 bases from J, leaving 12 bases between. The CDR3 covers 13 residues. In DNA, the CDR3 is TGCGCCAGCAGCGCGCGGGGGGACCAGCCCCAGCATTTT. This sequence encodes CASSARGDQPQHF.

The sample holds a few counts of this clonotype. The chain links TRBV27 to TRBJ1-1; D gene unclear. Trimming removed 0 bases at V and 6 bases at J, with 11 bases between. Germline CDR1 is MNHEY and CDR2 is SMNVEV (reference sequence). The CDR3 runs to 14 residues. CDR3 region: CASSLSIGAPEAFF. The CDR3 DNA sequence: TGTGCCAGCAGTTTATCAATCGGAGCTCCTGAAGCTTTCTTT.

The sample holds a few counts of this clonotype. The chain is built from TRBV4-2 and TRBJ1-1, with a possible D match to TRBD1 (6 bases). V lost 1 base and J 3 bases, leaving 9 bases between the germline ends. The germline V gene has CDR1 LGHNA and CDR2 YNFKEQ. CDR3 length equals 14 residues. The CDR3 region is CASSQGTADTEAFF. In DNA form, the CDR3 reads TGTGCCAGCAGCCAAGGGACAGCGGACACTGAAGCTTTCTTT.

This clonotype occurred a few times. The chain carries TRBV10-2 and TRBJ1-5; 10 positions agree with TRBD1. Germline values: CDR1 WSHSY, CDR2 SAAADI. CDR3 length equals 15 residues. The ends lost 7 bases at V and 5 bases at J; junction bases unmatched: 8. The CDR3 sequence is CASTRDRGSYQPQHF. CDR3 DNA: TGCGCCAGCACCCGGGACAGGGGAAGTTATCAGCCCCAGCATTTT.

This rearrangement joins TRBV6-1 to TRBJ2-7; unclear D gene. The V gene's germline CDR1 is MNHNS and CDR2 SASEGT. The CDR3 totals 10 residues. Deletions cut 6 bases from V and 7 bases from J, with 7 bases between. The CDR3 region has the DNA TGTGCCAGCAGGATGAGGGAGCAGTACTTC. Translated, it gives CASRMREQYF.

J is TRBJ2-5 and V is TRBV6-8; 9 bases are shared with TRBD2. The CDR3 extends over 14 amino acids. V shed 7 bases, J shed 5 bases, and the junction held 8 bases outside the gene matches. Per germline, CDR1 MNHGY and CDR2 SAAAGT. The CDR3 is CASKPSGEVETQYF. The DNA of the CDR3 is TGTGCCAGCAAGCCTAGCGGGGAAGTTGAGACCCAGTACTTC.

The J gene is TRBJ2-1, the V gene TRBV27; TRBD1 agrees at 7 bases. This CDR3 comprises 13 residues. In germline, CDR1 is MNHEY, CDR2 SMNVEV (reference sequence). V trimming: 7 bases; J trimming: 4 bases; junction bases outside the gene matches: 4. CDR3 bases: TGTGCCAGCACTTGGACAGGTTACAATGAGCAGTTCTTC. It translates to CASTWTGYNEQFF.

This clonotype was seen a handful of times. This chain uses TRBV27 with TRBJ1-2; TRBD1 might be the D (6 bases). The CDR3 length is 15 residues. The germline V gene has CDR1 MNHEY and CDR2 SMNVEV (reference sequence). The V end lost 8 bases, the J end lost 3 bases, and 19 bases lay between the germline ends. In DNA, the CDR3 is TGTGCCAGCTCCCCAACAGGGAGACCAGACTATGGCTACACCTTC. Protein product: CASSPTGRPDYGYTF.

This chain links TRBV20-1 with TRBJ1-5; unclear D gene. Germline V CDR1 and CDR2: DFQATT, SNEGSKA (reference sequence). This CDR3 is built from 13 residues. Trimming removed 5 bases at V and 0 bases at J, with 8 bases between. The CDR3 sequence is CSAALDSNQPQHF. The CDR3, as DNA: TGCAGTGCTGCATTAGATAGCAATCAGCCCCAGCATTTT.

This clonotype was picked up a small number of times. This chain uses TRBV5-1 with TRBJ2-1; the D is unclear. The CDR3 runs 15 residues. In germline, CDR1 is SGHRS, CDR2 YFSETQ. Trimming pared 1 base from V and 2 bases from J, leaving 10 bases between. This CDR3 reads CASSLSLVAYNEQFF. The CDR3 DNA follows: TGCGCCAGCAGCTTGTCTTTAGTCGCCTACAATGAGCAGTTCTTC.

This clonotype was seen ten or more times. The genes are TRBV7-6 and TRBJ2-1; TRBD1 might be the D (6 bases). This CDR3 is built from 16 residues. V was clipped by 0 bases and J by 7 bases, with 16 bases between them. Germline CDR1 and CDR2: SGHVS and FNYEAQ. CDR3 sequence: CASSLAVGQRLNEQFF. In DNA form, the CDR3 reads TGTGCCAGCAGCTTAGCGGTCGGACAGCGGTTGAATGAGCAGTTCTTC. The whole variable domain, filled in from reference TRBV7-6 and TRBJ2-1, reads GAGVSQSPRYKVTKRGQDVALRCDPISGHVSLYWYRQALGQGPEFLTYFNYEAQQDKSGLPNDRFSAERPEGSISTLTIQRTEQRDSAMYRCASSLAVGQRLNEQFFGPGTRLTVL.

This clonotype has more than one count but fewer than ten. The chain carries TRBV10-2 and TRBJ2-3; 8 nucleotides match TRBD2. This CDR3 spans 17 amino acids. V shed 0 bases and J 2 bases; nucleotides not matched to a gene: 7. Germline loops: CDR1 WSHSY, CDR2 SAAADI. Here the CDR3 reads CASSESMAGGLTDTQYF. CDR3 DNA: TGCGCCAGCAGTGAGTCGATGGCGGGGGGACTCACAGATACGCAGTATTTT.

This clonotype was counted a few times. This chain links TRBV7-3 with TRBJ2-2; maybe TRBD1 (5 bases). The V and J ends lost 5 bases and 3 bases respectively, with 19 bases between them. Looked up from germline, CDR1 is SGHTA and CDR2 is FQGTGA. The CDR3 covers 17 residues. CDR3 DNA: TGTGCCAGCAGCCTCACCCCTCTCGACAGTTACACCGGGGAGCTGTTTTTT. Its translation is CASSLTPLDSYTGELFF.

This clonotype was detected only a few times. The rearrangement uses TRBV5-6 and TRBJ2-5, with D maybe TRBD2 (6 bases). CDR3 length equals 14 residues. The V gene's germline CDR1 is SGHDT and CDR2 YYEEEE. The V and J ends lost 6 bases and 4 bases respectively, with 16 bases between them. The CDR3 loop is CASKGTGAGETQYF. The CDR3 DNA is TGTGCCAGCAAGGGTACGGGAGCAGGAGAGACCCAGTACTTC.

The V and J genes are TRBV27 and TRBJ2-1; 11 nucleotides align to TRBD2. V lost 9 bases, J lost 8 bases, and 9 bases stayed unmatched. Germline CDR1 and CDR2: MNHEY and SMNVEV (reference sequence). This CDR3 comprises 14 residues. The CDR3 spells CASSRLAGSYEQFF. The CDR3 bases are TGTGCCAGTAGTAGACTAGCGGGGTCTTATGAGCAGTTCTTC.

The chain uses TRBV4-1 and TRBJ2-2; 13 bases agree with TRBD2. CDR1 and CDR2 from the germline V gene are MGHRA and YSYEKL. V lost 7 bases, J lost 5 bases, and 1 base stayed unmatched. The CDR3 is made up of 14 amino acids. CDR3 protein: CASKGLAGTGELFF. In DNA form, the CDR3 reads TGCGCCAGCAAGGGACTAGCGGGGACCGGGGAGCTGTTTTTT.

V and J are TRBV18 and TRBJ2-3, with D maybe TRBD2 (6 bases). The CDR3 extends over 18 amino acids. Germline lookup yields CDR1 KGHSH and CDR2 LQKENI. V shed 2 bases and J shed 1 base, with 19 bases lying between them. The CDR3 is CASSPTGGPGLGTDTQYF. Here the CDR3 DNA reads TGTGCCAGCTCACCAACCGGGGGTCCCGGTCTAGGCACAGATACGCAGTATTTT.

J is TRBJ2-7 and V is TRBV27, with 8 bases fitting TRBD1. The CDR3 is made up of 15 amino acids. CDR1 MNHEY and CDR2 SMNVEV come from the germline V gene (reference sequence). The V gene end was trimmed by 10 bases and the J gene end by 2 bases; junction bases not matched to a gene: 13. This CDR3 is CATHTVAGGAYEQYF. CDR3 nucleotide sequence: TGTGCCACCCATACCGTGGCAGGGGGCGCCTACGAGCAGTACTTC.

There are many counts of this clonotype. The genes are TRBV6-5 and TRBJ2-3; D remains unclear. CDR1 is MNHEY and CDR2 is SVGAGI in the germline V gene. The CDR3 totals 15 residues. V was shortened by 0 bases and J by 2 bases, with 9 bases between the two germline ends. The CDR3 region has the DNA TGTGCCAGCAGTTACTCGATTTCGGACACAGATACGCAGTATTTT. It codes for CASSYSISDTDTQYF.

The rearrangement uses TRBV6-1 and TRBJ1-1; 8 bases are a match to TRBD1. CDR1 and CDR2 from the germline V gene are MNHNS and SASEGT. Unmatched junction bases numbered 7, after V lost 10 bases and J lost 0 bases. The CDR3 totals 14 residues. CDR3: CATLGDRLNTEAFF. CDR3 in DNA: TGTGCCACCCTGGGGGACAGGCTGAACACTGAAGCTTTCTTT.

The gene calls are TRBV7-6 and TRBJ2-1; D could derive from TRBD1 or TRBD2 (6 bases each). CDR1 is SGHVS, CDR2 FNYEAQ, per germline. The CDR3 is made up of 14 amino acids. Deletions cut 2 bases from V and 9 bases from J, with 14 bases between. The CDR3 nucleotides are TGTGCCAGCAGCTTACTCGGGGGCCCCGGTGAGCAGTTCTTC. Translating gives CASSLLGGPGEQFF.

This rearrangement joins TRBV7-8 to TRBJ1-2; D remains unclear. This CDR3 comprises 15 residues. CDR1 is SGHVS, CDR2 FQNEAQ, per germline. V was clipped by 0 bases and J by 4 bases, with 12 bases between them. This CDR3 is CASSLAADSAYGYTF. The CDR3 DNA reads TGTGCCAGCAGCTTAGCGGCAGATTCGGCCTATGGCTACACCTTC.